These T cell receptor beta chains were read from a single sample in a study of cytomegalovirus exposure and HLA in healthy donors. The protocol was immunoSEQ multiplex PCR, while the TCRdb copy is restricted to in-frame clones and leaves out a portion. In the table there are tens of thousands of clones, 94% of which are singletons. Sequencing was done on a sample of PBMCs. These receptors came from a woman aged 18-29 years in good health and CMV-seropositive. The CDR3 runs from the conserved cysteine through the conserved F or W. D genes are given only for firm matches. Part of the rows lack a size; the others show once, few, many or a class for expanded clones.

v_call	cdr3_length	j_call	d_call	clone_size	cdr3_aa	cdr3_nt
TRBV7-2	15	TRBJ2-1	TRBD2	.	CASRLAGGPYNEQFF	TGTGCCAGCAGACTAGCGGGGGGGCCCTACAATGAGCAGTTCTTC
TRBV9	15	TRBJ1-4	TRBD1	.	CASSPGGTTNEKLFF	TGTGCCAGCAGCCCAGGGGGAACAACTAATGAAAAACTGTTTTTT
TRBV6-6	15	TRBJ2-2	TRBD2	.	CASTHRLAGGGELFF	TGTGCCAGCACCCACAGACTAGCGGGTGGCGGGGAGCTGTTTTTT
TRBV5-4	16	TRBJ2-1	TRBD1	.	CASSFLGQGAGNEQFF	TGTGCCAGCAGCTTCCTGGGACAGGGGGCCGGGAATGAGCAGTTCTTC
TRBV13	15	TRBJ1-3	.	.	CASSLGRSVGNTIYF	TGTGCCAGCAGCTTAGGTCGGTCTGTTGGAAACACCATATATTTT
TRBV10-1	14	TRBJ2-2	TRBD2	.	CATGLAGITGELFF	TGCGCCACCGGACTAGCGGGAATCACCGGGGAGCTGTTTTTT
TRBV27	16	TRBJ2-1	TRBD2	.	CASSPRDYSSYNEQFF	TGTGCCAGCAGTCCCCGGGACTACAGCTCCTACAATGAGCAGTTCTTC
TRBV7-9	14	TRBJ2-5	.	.	CASSPPGYQETQYF	TGTGCCAGCAGCCCCCCCGGGTACCAAGAGACCCAGTACTTC
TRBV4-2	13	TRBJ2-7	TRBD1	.	CASSHRGLYEQYF	TGTGCCAGCAGCCACAGGGGGCTATACGAGCAGTACTTC
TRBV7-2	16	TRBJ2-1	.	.	CASRLTLALAYNEQFF	TGTGCCAGCAGGCTCACTCTAGCGTTAGCCTACAATGAGCAGTTCTTC
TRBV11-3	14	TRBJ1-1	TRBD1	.	CASSHRGPGTEAFF	TGTGCCAGCAGCCACAGGGGGCCTGGCACTGAAGCTTTCTTT
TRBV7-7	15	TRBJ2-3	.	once	CASSPTRGSTDTQYF	TGTGCTAGCAGCCCCACCCGCGGTAGCACAGATACGCAGTATTTT
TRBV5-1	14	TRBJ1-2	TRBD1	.	CASSPGQGANGYTF	TGCGCCAGCAGCCCCGGACAGGGGGCGAATGGCTACACCTTC
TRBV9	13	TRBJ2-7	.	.	CASSVERGDEQYF	TGTGCCAGCAGCGTAGAGAGAGGTGACGAGCAGTACTTC
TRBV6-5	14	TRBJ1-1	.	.	CASSYTGEGTEAFF	TGTGCCAGCAGTTACACCGGGGAGGGCACTGAAGCTTTCTTT
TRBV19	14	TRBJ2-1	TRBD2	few	CASSSGRIYNEQFF	TGTGCCAGTTCAAGCGGGAGGATCTACAATGAGCAGTTCTTC
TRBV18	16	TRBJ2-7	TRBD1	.	CASSPGDRVSPYEQYF	TGTGCCAGCTCACCAGGGGACAGGGTGTCACCCTACGAGCAGTACTTC
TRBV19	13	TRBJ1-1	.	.	CASTYGTLTEAFF	TGTGCCAGTACCTACGGGACTCTCACTGAAGCTTTCTTT
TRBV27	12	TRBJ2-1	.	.	CASSGAYNEQFF	TGTGCCAGCAGTGGAGCCTACAATGAGCAGTTCTTC
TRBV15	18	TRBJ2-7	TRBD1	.	CATSRDRAGGQLPYEQYF	TGTGCCACCAGCAGAGATAGGGCAGGGGGCCAACTGCCCTACGAGCAGTACTTC
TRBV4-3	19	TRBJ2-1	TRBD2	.	CASSQEMGLAEESYNEQFF	TGCGCCAGCAGCCAAGAGATGGGGCTAGCGGAGGAATCCTACAATGAGCAGTTCTTC